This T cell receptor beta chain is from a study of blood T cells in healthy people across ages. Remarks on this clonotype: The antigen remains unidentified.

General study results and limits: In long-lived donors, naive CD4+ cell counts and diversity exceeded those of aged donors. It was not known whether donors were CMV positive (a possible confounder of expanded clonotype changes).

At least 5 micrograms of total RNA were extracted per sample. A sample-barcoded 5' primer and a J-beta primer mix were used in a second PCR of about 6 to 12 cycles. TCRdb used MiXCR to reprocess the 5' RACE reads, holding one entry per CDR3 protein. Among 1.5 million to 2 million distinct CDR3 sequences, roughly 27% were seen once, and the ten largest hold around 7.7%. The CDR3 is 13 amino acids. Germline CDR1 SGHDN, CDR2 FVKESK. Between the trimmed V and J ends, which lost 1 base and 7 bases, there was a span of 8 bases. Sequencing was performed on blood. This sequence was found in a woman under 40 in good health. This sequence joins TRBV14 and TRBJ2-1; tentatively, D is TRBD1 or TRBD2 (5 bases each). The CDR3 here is CASSQVGANEQFF. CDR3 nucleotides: TGTGCCAGCAGCCAAGTCGGGGCGAATGAGCAGTTCTTC. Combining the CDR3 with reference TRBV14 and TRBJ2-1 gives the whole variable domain EAGVTQFPSHSVIEKGQTVTLRCDPISGHDNLYWYRRVMGKEIKFLLHFVKESKQDESGMPNNRFLAERTGGTYSTLKVQPAELEDSGVYFCASSQVGANEQFFGPGTRLTVL.